This entry concerns a single T cell receptor beta chain. Its specificity is not known. In germline, CDR1 is SQVTM, CDR2 ANQGSEA. This CDR3 has 12 residues. V was pared by 4 bases and J by 3 bases, with 9 bases between. The data derive from a study of cytomegalovirus exposure and HLA in healthy donors. The PCR employed 60 Vbeta primers together with 13 Jbeta primers. Measured with immunoSEQ multiplex PCR; TCRdb has only the in-frame clones, and not every one. The sample lists 250,000 to 300,000 clones; about 83% were seen once. General study points: According to a later analysis, donors in an Asian-associated ancestry cluster reportedly had fewer N-insertions than the approximately 670-donor mean. For TCR beta chains, V- and J-gene trimming was later linked to a missense DCLRE1C variant.

Sequenced sample: PBMCs. The source of this sequence is a woman aged 40 to 50 in good health and CMV-seropositive. V gene TRBV29-1 combines with J gene TRBJ2-5; TRBD1 might be the D (6 bases). As DNA, the CDR3 is TGCAGCGTTGGGCACAGGGAAGAGACCCAGTACTTC. Amino acid sequence: CSVGHREETQYF.